These 15 T cell receptor beta chains were all obtained from the same sample, sequenced in a study of T-cell reconstitution after alpha-beta-depleted transplantation in children. Preparing the TCRbeta library involved the use of unique molecular identifiers. Each CDR3 protein is one row after TCRdb ran MiXCR on the PCR reads. This sample has 540,000 or so distinct CDR3 sequences, with roughly 24% found just once. The sample in question was PBMCs, mostly from graft donor cells, obtained 360 days after TCRalphabeta/CD19-depleted stem cell transplant. The receptors come from a boy less than two years old who had a stem cell transplant for acute myeloid leukemia, so the T cells may come from the graft donor.

The sample holds many counts of this clonotype. This chain links TRBV20-1 with TRBJ1-5; no definite D call. Looked up from germline, CDR1 is DFQATT and CDR2 is SNEGSKA (reference sequence). Trimming took off 6 bases at V and 4 bases at J, with 13 bases between the two ends. The CDR3 is 13 residues long. The CDR3 region has the DNA TGCAGTGCCAACCCGCGGATAAATCAGCCCCAGCATTTT. It is translated as CSANPRINQPQHF.

In the case of this clonotype: With a much larger clone just one base away, this may be a read error. J is TRBJ2-1 and V is TRBV12-3 or TRBV12-4; the D call may be TRBD1 or TRBD2 (5 bases each). The CDR3 runs to 16 residues. CDR3 sequence reads: CAISLRDLSSYNEQFF. CDR3 bases: TGTGCCATCAGTTTGAGGGACCTTAGCTCCTACAATGAGCAGTTCTTC.

This rearrangement joins TRBV29-1 to TRBJ1-2, with D hard to call. CDR1 and CDR2 from the germline V gene are SQVTM and ANQGSEA. V was shortened by 5 bases and J by 5 bases, with 27 bases between the two germline ends. This CDR3 is 17 amino acids long. The CDR3 bases are TGCAGCGTTCGCCGGCCGGACGCCCTCTCACGTGGGTATGGCTACACCTTC. Amino acid sequence: CSVRRPDALSRGYGYTF.

The chain joins TRBV9 to TRBJ2-5; tentatively, D is TRBD2 (5 bases). In germline, CDR1 is SGDLS, CDR2 YYNGEE. V lost 0 bases and J 0 bases, leaving 9 bases between the germline ends. CDR3 length: 15 residues. The DNA for the CDR3 is TGTGCCAGCAGCGTAGCTAGCCCTAACCAAGAGACCCAGTACTTC. Translating it yields CASSVASPNQETQYF.

This chain's CDR3 is CSAPGPAGVYEQFF. CDR3 DNA: TGCAGTGCGCCCGGGCCAGCGGGTGTCTATGAGCAGTTCTTC. This sequence joins TRBV20-1 and TRBJ2-1, with D perhaps TRBD2 (6 bases). V was trimmed by 6 bases and J by 8 bases, leaving 20 bases between them. The CDR3 totals 14 residues. Germline-derived CDR1 and CDR2 are DFQATT and SNEGSKA (reference sequence).

This clonotype was observed many times. The chain employs TRBV9 and TRBJ2-5, with TRBD1 matching over 10 bases. The length of the CDR3 is 14 residues. Germline CDR1 reads SGDLS; CDR2 reads YYNGEE. The trim removed 3 bases at V and 8 bases at J, leaving 7 bases unmatched. The CDR3 loop reads CASSGTDRGRTQYF. CDR3 DNA: TGTGCCAGCAGCGGAACAGACAGGGGGCGTACCCAGTACTTC.

CDR3 DNA sequence: TGCAGTGCCCTGACCCCCCTGGGGATTGGGGAGACCCAGTACTTC. It translates to CSALTPLGIGETQYF. V and J are TRBV20-1 and TRBJ2-5; D is ambiguous. Trimming pared 6 bases from V and 5 bases from J, leaving 22 bases between. CDR1 DFQATT and CDR2 SNEGSKA come from the germline V gene (reference sequence). The CDR3 spans 15 residues.

This clonotype was seen at least ten times. CDR3 sequence: CASSLRGGVASEQYV. In DNA, the CDR3 is TGTGCCAGCAGCCTAAGGGGAGGGGTGGCTTCCGAGCAGTACGTC. The chain couples TRBV21-1 to TRBJ2-7; the DNA was not compared with TRBD2, the D call given in the table. TRBV21-1 is listed as a pseudogene. The CDR3 contains 15 residues.

The chain joins TRBV20-1 to TRBJ2-2; D perhaps matches TRBD1 (5 bases). V was cut by 5 bases and J by 1 base, with 14 bases left in between. Per the germline V gene, CDR1 is DFQATT and CDR2 is SNEGSKA (reference sequence). This CDR3 region has 15 residues. The CDR3 here is CSASQGRGNTGELFF. CDR3 bases: TGCAGTGCTTCCCAGGGTAGGGGGAACACCGGGGAGCTGTTTTTT.

This clonotype was observed at least ten times. This rearrangement joins TRBV20-1 to TRBJ2-7, with D possibly matching TRBD1 (7 bases). Germline V gives CDR1 DFQATT, CDR2 SNEGSKA (reference sequence). The CDR3 has 14 amino acids. V lost 6 bases and J 7 bases, leaving 22 bases between the germline ends. In nucleotides, the CDR3 is TGCAGTGCGGAGGGGGCTCCCGCTCGAGGGGAGCAGTACTTC. Its translation is CSAEGAPARGEQYF.

The CDR3 sequence: CASSESRQGTYNEQFF. CDR3 sequence (DNA): TGTGCCAGCAGTGAAAGTCGGCAGGGTACTTACAATGAGCAGTTCTTC. The genes are TRBV25-1 and TRBJ2-1; a weak D match, TRBD1 (5 bases). Per the germline V gene, CDR1 is MGHDK and CDR2 is SYGVNS. The CDR3 has 16 residues. Trimming removed 2 bases at V and 4 bases at J, with 15 bases between.

This clonotype has at least ten counts. The chain recombines TRBV7-2 with TRBJ2-5; TRBD2 matches 10 bases. V trimming: 0 bases; J trimming: 3 bases; junction bases outside the gene matches: 4. Germline CDR1 and CDR2: SGHTA and FQGNSA. The CDR3 contains 16 residues. CDR3 DNA sequence: TGTGCCAGCAGCTTAGCTGCTAGCGGGGGAGAAGAGACCCAGTACTTC. Translation gives CASSLAASGGEETQYF.

The sample holds many counts of this clonotype. The gene calls are TRBV7-6 and TRBJ2-3, with a tentative D call TRBD1 (5 bases). Trimming removed 6 bases from V and 6 bases from J, with 16 bases in between. Germline-derived CDR1 and CDR2 are SGHVS and FNYEAQ. This CDR3 comprises 14 residues. The CDR3, as DNA: TGTGCCAGCAGTCCACCCTCAGGGTTTGATACGCAGTATTTT. It codes for CASSPPSGFDTQYF.

This clonotype occurred a few times. The V gene is TRBV6-5, the J gene TRBJ1-6; the D gene is possibly TRBD1 (6 bases). Germline V gene sequence: CDR1 MNHEY, CDR2 SVGAGI. This CDR3 region has 19 residues. V lost 2 bases and J 1 base, leaving 18 bases between the germline ends. Written as DNA, the CDR3 is TGTGCCAGCAGTTACACCGTGACGGGGGCAAGATCCTATAATTCACCCCTCCACTTT. Its translation is CASSYTVTGARSYNSPLHF.

This clonotype was detected many times. DNA of the CDR3: TGCAGTGCTAGAGATTGGGGTAGTCTCGAGGAGCAGTACTTC. Amino acid sequence: CSARDWGSLEEQYF. The rearrangement links TRBV20-1 to TRBJ2-7; no firm D call. V was shortened by 0 bases and J by 7 bases, with 16 bases between the two germline ends. Germline CDR1 DFQATT, CDR2 SNEGSKA (reference sequence). This CDR3 is built from 14 residues.